The 6 T cell receptor beta chains listed next were all sequenced from one sample in a study of T cell repertoires in cytomegalovirus infection. Their target antigens are unknown. TCRdb called the reads again in MiXCR, with one record for every CDR3 protein. The table includes about 160,000 distinct CDR3 sequences, about a fifth detected once. The specimen was CD8+ T cells from cultured PBMCs, collected from culture after CMV antigen stimulation. The receptors derive from a human donor in good health (CMV status not recorded). Some clones in this sample may be carry-over from other donors' samples.

This clonotype was detected only a few times. The J gene is TRBJ2-5, the V gene TRBV5-4; D is unresolved. V was pared by 0 bases and J by 4 bases, with 10 bases between. Germline-derived CDR1 and CDR2 are SGHNT and YYREEE (reference sequence). This CDR3 contains 14 residues. CDR3 residues: CASSLGGLVETQYF. CDR3 in DNA: TGTGCCAGCAGCTTGGGAGGATTGGTAGAGACCCAGTACTTC.

Only a few counts were recorded for this clonotype. The genes are TRBV4-1 and TRBJ1-6, with D perhaps TRBD1 (5 bases). CDR1 is MGHRA and CDR2 is YSYEKL in the germline V gene. The CDR3 contains 16 residues. V was trimmed by 3 bases and J by 5 bases, leaving 14 bases between them. This CDR3 reads CASSQGGTGDNSPLHF. CDR3 DNA: TGCGCCAGCAGCCAGGGTGGGACGGGGGATAATTCACCCCTCCACTTT.

The J gene is TRBJ2-5, the V gene TRBV27; 8 bases match TRBD2. Germline CDR1 reads MNHEY; CDR2 reads SMNVEV (reference sequence). The ends lost 0 bases at V and 3 bases at J; junction bases unmatched: 9. This CDR3 contains 17 residues. The CDR3 DNA is TGTGCCAGCAGTTTATCGGGGGTCCCGGGAGGGAAAGAGACCCAGTACTTC. This encodes CASSLSGVPGGKETQYF.

The chain employs TRBV7-7 and TRBJ2-5; D not certain. With 2 bases removed from V and 5 bases from J, the gap between germline ends came to 9 bases. The CDR3 is 13 residues long. Germline V gives CDR1 SSHAT, CDR2 FNYEAQ (reference sequence). DNA of the CDR3: TGTGCCAGCAGCTTATGGTTGGGGGAGACCCAGTACTTC. Its translation: CASSLWLGETQYF.

This sequence joins TRBV14 and TRBJ1-4; 9 positions agree with TRBD1. Per germline, CDR1 SGHDN and CDR2 FVKESK. The CDR3 totals 16 residues. V trimming: 0 bases; J trimming: 5 bases; junction bases outside the gene matches: 4. In nucleotides, the CDR3 is TGTGCCAGCAGCCAAGAGTGGGGGACAGGGAATGAAAAACTGTTTTTT. It yields the protein CASSQEWGTGNEKLFF.

This chain uses TRBV7-9 with TRBJ1-3; D ambiguous. The CDR3 runs to 13 residues. Germline CDR1 SEHNR, CDR2 FQNEAQ (reference sequence). V dropped 1 base and J dropped 6 bases, with 7 bases sitting between them. The CDR3 loop is CASSLVEANTIYF. Here the CDR3 DNA reads TGTGCCAGCAGCTTAGTAGAGGCAAACACCATATATTTT.